This T cell receptor beta chain was captured by sequencing in a study of beta chain features in type 1 diabetes. This clone occurred a few times. Antigen: not known. cDNA synthesis used the whole RNA isolate, giving expressed TCRB sequences. The protocol was immunoSEQ multiplex PCR, while the TCRdb copy is restricted to in-frame clones and leaves out a portion. Of about 170,000 clones in the sample, about 7.9% were seen once. Whole-study findings and limits: Moderately but significantly shorter TCRB CDR3s were found in Type 1 diabetes patients in all four CD4+ subsets.

Germline CDR1 reads GTSNPN; CDR2 reads SVGIG (reference sequence). With 6 bases removed from V and 3 bases from J, the gap between germline ends came to 30 bases. This CDR3 is 19 amino acids long. The specimen sequenced was central memory CD4+ T cells from blood. V gene TRBV30 combines with J gene TRBJ2-1; no firm D call. The TCR originated in a young man with type 1 diabetes. CDR3 in DNA: TGTGCCTGTTCGAAACCGAGTCTTGGTAGCAGCGTCAACTACAATGAGCAGTTCTTC. Amino acid sequence: CACSKPSLGSSVNYNEQFF. The full variable domain, rest sourced from reference TRBV30 and TRBJ2-1, is SQTIHQWPATLVQPVGSPLSLECTVEGTSNPNLYWYRQAAGRGLQLLFYSVGIGQISSEVPQNLSASRPQDRQFILSSKKLLLSDSGFYLCACSKPSLGSSVNYNEQFFGPGTRLTVL.